This T cell receptor (beta chain) emerged from a study of cytomegalovirus exposure and HLA in healthy donors. Study findings and constraints: Cytomegalovirus-associated status was assigned to 164 TCR beta chains.

Trimming took off 4 bases at V and 1 base at J, with 7 bases between the two ends. This CDR3 has 13 residues. Germline V gene lookup returns CDR1 LNHNV and CDR2 YYDKDF (reference sequence). Some clones are missing from TCRdb's copy, which holds only in-frame ones; the method was immunoSEQ multiplex PCR. The data hold about 160,000 clones, with 86% observed a single time. Donors were drawn from the approximately 130-subject validation cohort, separate from the roughly 670-subject first cohort. This clone was observed a single time. Its specificity is unknown. The sequencing input was PBMCs. This sequence was found in a woman in her 30s in good health and CMV-seronegative. The chain uses TRBV15 and TRBJ1-1; no reliable D call. The CDR3 loop is CATSTGWNTEAFF. Here the CDR3 DNA reads TGTGCCACCAGCACCGGCTGGAACACTGAAGCTTTCTTT.